Shown below are 14 T cell receptor beta chains from a single sample sequenced in a study of CD8+ T cells in alopecia areata. Sequencing used cDNA as its template, made by extracting RNA and reverse transcribing it. Libraries were prepared by immunoSEQ multiplex PCR; TCRdb keeps only in-frame clonotypes and omits some of them. The sample records 180,000 or so clones, 50% to 70% being singletons. Sequenced material: CD4+ T cells sorted from blood, taken at week 0. These receptors originate from a human donor with alopecia areata.

The sample holds one count of this clone. The chain couples TRBV7-2 to TRBJ2-7; perhaps TRBD2 as D (7 bases). Trimming cost V 0 bases and J 4 bases, with 13 bases left between them. Germline CDR1 reads SGHTA; CDR2 reads FQGNSA. This CDR3 has 15 residues. The CDR3, as DNA: TGTGCCAGCAGCTTAGCTATGGGAGGGGGGTACGAGCAGTACTTC. This sequence encodes CASSLAMGGGYEQYF.

A word on this clone: Other DNA sequences from this sample encode an identical CDR3 as well. The chain couples TRBV30 to TRBJ1-1, with a weak D call TRBD1 (5 bases). The V and J ends lost 4 bases and 1 base respectively, with 7 bases between them. The CDR3 contains 12 residues. Germline-derived CDR1 and CDR2 are GTSNPN and SVGIG (reference sequence). CDR3: CAWTDRNTEAFF. CDR3 nucleotide sequence: TGTGCCTGGACAGACAGGAACACTGAAGCTTTCTTT.

The rearrangement links TRBV7-9 to TRBJ2-3; TRBD1 aligns across 9 bases. The trim removed 5 bases at V and 0 bases at J, leaving 6 bases unmatched. CDR3 length: 16 residues. Germline CDR1 SEHNR, CDR2 FQNEAQ (reference sequence). The CDR3 sequence: CASSRDRAGSTDTQYF. In DNA form, the CDR3 reads TGTGCCAGCAGCCGGGACAGGGCGGGCAGCACAGATACGCAGTATTTT.

The J gene is TRBJ1-1, the V gene TRBV5-1; D is uncertain. The CDR3 runs to 13 residues. V was shortened by 3 bases and J by 2 bases, with 8 bases between the two germline ends. CDR1 is SGHRS and CDR2 is YFSETQ in the germline V gene. The chain's CDR3 is CASSSGSNTEAFF. In DNA form, the CDR3 reads TGCGCCAGCAGCTCTGGGTCCAACACTGAAGCTTTCTTT.

V and J are TRBV30 and TRBJ1-2; no clear D. The CDR3 contains 11 residues. Trimming stripped 3 bases from V and 9 bases from J, with 11 bases between. CDR1 and CDR2 (germline): GTSNPN, SVGIG (reference sequence). As DNA, the CDR3 is TGTGCCTGGAGCCCTGGTGGAAGCTACACCTTC. Its protein product is CAWSPGGSYTF.

On this clone itself: Within the sample, other DNA sequences also encode this same CDR3. The rearrangement links TRBV30 to TRBJ2-3; no reliable D call. Trimming removed 0 bases from V and 6 bases from J, with 4 bases in between. The germline gives CDR1 GTSNPN, CDR2 SVGIG (reference sequence). This CDR3 is 11 amino acids long. CDR3 in DNA: TGTGCCTGGAGTGTGTCCGATACGCAGTATTTT. It specifies CAWSVSDTQYF.

This clone appeared many times. The genes are TRBV10-3 and TRBJ2-2; 7 bases align to TRBD1. V was clipped by 4 bases and J by 5 bases; unmatched bases: 7. CDR1 and CDR2 (germline): ENHRY, SYGVKD. CDR3 length: 15 residues. The CDR3 sequence: CAISGGDRRTGELFF. As DNA, the CDR3 is TGTGCCATCAGTGGAGGGGACAGAAGGACCGGGGAGCTGTTTTTT.

This clone has just a few counts. The chain carries TRBV11-1 and TRBJ1-1; D ambiguous. The V end was cut by 2 bases, the J end by 1 base, with 5 bases between. The CDR3 runs to 13 residues. Germline V gives CDR1 SGHAT, CDR2 FQDESV (reference sequence). CDR3 nucleotide sequence: TGTGCCAGCAGCTTATCCCCGAACACTGAAGCTTTCTTT. Its protein is CASSLSPNTEAFF.

The gene calls are TRBV29-1 and TRBJ2-2, with TRBD1 matching over 7 bases. Germline trimming cut 6 bases from V and 1 base from J; bases unmatched to any gene: 5. Germline V lookup: CDR1 SQVTM, CDR2 ANQGSEA. This CDR3 has 14 amino acids. The CDR3 DNA follows: TGCAGCGTCTGGACAGGACTGAACACCGGGGAGCTGTTTTTT. It specifies CSVWTGLNTGELFF.

This clone has just a few counts. The chain has TRBV29-1 and TRBJ2-7, with TRBD1 as a possible D gene (6 bases). This CDR3 has 15 amino acids. Looked up from germline, CDR1 is SQVTM and CDR2 is ANQGSEA. The V and J ends lost 6 bases and 2 bases respectively, with 20 bases between them. This CDR3 reads CSVIGTPNTPYEQYF. In DNA form, the CDR3 reads TGCAGCGTCATCGGGACACCCAATACCCCCTACGAGCAGTACTTC.

DNA for the CDR3: TGTGCCAGCAGTGCAAGGAGTTGGGGCACCCCCAATGAGCAGTTCTTC. This gives the protein CASSARSWGTPNEQFF. V and J are TRBV25-1 and TRBJ2-1; D perhaps matches TRBD1 (5 bases). Trimming removed 4 bases at V and 6 bases at J, with 19 bases between. Germline values: CDR1 MGHDK, CDR2 SYGVNS. The CDR3 is 16 residues long.

The chain employs TRBV7-9 and TRBJ2-1; 11 nucleotides align to TRBD2. The J segment lost 10 bases and the V segment lost 5 bases, leaving 13 bases of the junction unmatched. CDR3 size: 16 residues. The V gene's germline CDR1 is SEHNR and CDR2 FQNEAQ (reference sequence). In DNA, the CDR3 is TGTGCCAGCAGCCCCCAGCTAATAGCGGGGGGGCGCGAGCAGTTCTTC. Encoded protein: CASSPQLIAGGREQFF.

This clone was seen a single time. The chain joins TRBV25-1 to TRBJ2-1; 7 positions agree with TRBD2. Germline V gene sequence: CDR1 MGHDK, CDR2 SYGVNS. The CDR3 has 16 residues. J was trimmed by 4 bases and V by 1 base; bases with no gene match: 7. CDR3 bases: TGTGCCAGCAGTGAATCCGGAGCCGGGGGGTACAATGAGCAGTTCTTC. This translates into CASSESGAGGYNEQFF.

The rearrangement links TRBV30 to TRBJ1-6, with D perhaps matching TRBD1 (6 bases). Per germline, CDR1 GTSNPN and CDR2 SVGIG (reference sequence). The CDR3 consists of 13 residues. Deletions cut 5 bases from V and 10 bases from J, with 15 bases between. CDR3: CAWAGAGGSPLHF. DNA of the CDR3: TGTGCCTGGGCAGGGGCGGGAGGATCACCCCTCCACTTT.